The clone carrying this TCR beta chain turned up a few times. These data originate in a study of T cell responses to AZD1222 COVID-19 vaccine. Trimming at V came to 3 bases and at J to 2 bases, leaving 2 bases not matched to a gene. The CDR3 runs to 15 residues. Germline V gives CDR1 MDHEN, CDR2 SYDVKM. The repertoire was sequenced with immunoSEQ multiplex PCR; TCRdb's copy has only in-frame clones and lacks some. The table shows around 100,000 clones, with over 75% occurring only once. Source: peripheral blood, taken on day 0 of MenACWY control vaccination. The V gene is TRBV28, the J gene TRBJ1-4, with 8 bases aligning to TRBD1. The TCR comes from an adult in good health. The CDR3 DNA follows: TGTGCCAGCAGTTTGACAGGGGAGACTAATGAAAAACTGTTTTTT. Its protein is CASSLTGETNEKLFF.